The clone carrying this TCR beta chain was observed a handful of times. In the original workflow: Cell counts per sample came from amplifying reference gene primers. TCRdb keeps only in-frame clones here, not all; method: immunoSEQ multiplex PCR. Clone size and V and J calls were adopted from that table, with D and trimming inferred from the DNA. The table lists fewer than 200,000 clones, about 87% of them singletons. CDR3 size: 16 residues. V dropped 3 bases and J dropped 6 bases, with 21 bases sitting between them. The germline V gene encodes CDR1 SGDLS and CDR2 YYNGEE. These data come from a study of blood T cell repertoires in COVID-19. At the level of the study: Acute and convalescent COVID-19 samples came from the United States, Italy and Spain. The analysed material was cDNA or gDNA that came from T cells, B-cell-depleted T cells, or PBMCs.

The chain carries TRBV9 and TRBJ1-2; the D is unclear. The sequence came from a man in his 60s with acute or convalescent COVID-19. The source material was peripheral blood. CDR3 nucleotide sequence: TGTGCCAGCAGCGAACGAGATCAGGCGCCCGGGGATGGCTACACCTTC. Translated: CASSERDQAPGDGYTF.